This TCR beta chain was retrieved from a study of shared clonotypes between healthy human individuals. Per the study methods: Junction-only sequences without quality scores were provided by ImmunoSEQ, so filtering was different. Using immunoSEQ multiplex PCR, the repertoire was profiled, and TCRdb retains in-frame clones only, with some absent. V and J calls and clone size are those listed in that table; D and trimming were worked out from the DNA. Among around 700,000 clones, 92% were seen once, and the ten largest hold 20% to 25%. In the naive CD8 group, cells lacked CD45RO and were positively selected for CCR7, so terminally differentiated effector memory CD45RA+ cells were left out. Germline lookup yields CDR1 LNHNV and CDR2 YYDKDF (reference sequence). V dropped 4 bases and J dropped 3 bases, with 13 bases sitting between them. There are 15 residues in the CDR3.

The rearrangement uses TRBV15 and TRBJ2-4; a weak D match, TRBD1 (6 bases). Sequencing was performed on naive CD8+ T cells sorted from blood. The clonotype was recovered from a man aged 30 to 45 in good health. The CDR3 sequence is CATSTGGQLKNIQYF. The DNA of the CDR3 is TGTGCCACCAGCACGGGCGGACAGCTCAAAAACATTCAGTACTTC.